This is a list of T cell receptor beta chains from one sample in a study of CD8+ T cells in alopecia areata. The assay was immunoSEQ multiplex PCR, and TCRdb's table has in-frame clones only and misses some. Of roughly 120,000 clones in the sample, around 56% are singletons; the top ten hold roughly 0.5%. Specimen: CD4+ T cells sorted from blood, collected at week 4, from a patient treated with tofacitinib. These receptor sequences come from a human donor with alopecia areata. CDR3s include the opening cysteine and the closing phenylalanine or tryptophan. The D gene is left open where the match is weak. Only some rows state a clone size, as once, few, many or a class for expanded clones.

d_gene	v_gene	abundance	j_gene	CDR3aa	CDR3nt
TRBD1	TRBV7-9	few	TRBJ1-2	CASSLRDRASSYTF	TGTGCCAGCAGCTTACGGGACAGGGCAAGTAGTTACACCTTC
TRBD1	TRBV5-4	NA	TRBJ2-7	CASRNGQGPYEQYF	TGTGCCAGCAGAAACGGACAGGGCCCCTACGAGCAGTACTTC
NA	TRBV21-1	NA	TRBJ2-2	CASSKSLLAGSGELFF	TGTGCCAGCAGCAAAAGTTTACTAGCGGGATCCGGGGAGCTGTTTTTT
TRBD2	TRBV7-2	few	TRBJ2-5	CASSFQGLAGAPETQYF	TGTGCCAGCAGCTTTCAAGGACTAGCGGGAGCCCCAGAGACCCAGTACTTC
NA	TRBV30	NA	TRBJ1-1	CAVEKGLWVNTEAFF	TGTGCCGTGGAGAAAGGCTTATGGGTGAACACTGAAGCTTTCTTT
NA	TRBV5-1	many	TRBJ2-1	CASSFPSLGGLTYNEQFF	TGCGCCAGCAGCTTTCCCTCCCTTGGGGGGCTTACCTACAATGAGCAGTTCTTC
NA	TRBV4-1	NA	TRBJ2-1	CASSQDGLAVGGEQFF	TGCGCCAGCAGCCAAGATGGGCTAGCCGTGGGGGGCGAGCAGTTCTTC
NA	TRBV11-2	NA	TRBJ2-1	CASSLTGGYNEQFF	TGTGCCAGCAGCCTGACCGGGGGCTACAATGAGCAGTTCTTC
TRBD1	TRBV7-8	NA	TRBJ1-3	CASSLNGQAFSGNTIYF	TGTGCCAGCAGCCTAAACGGACAGGCGTTCTCTGGAAACACCATATATTTT
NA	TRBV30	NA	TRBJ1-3	CAWNLHLGAGNTIYF	TGTGCCTGGAATCTGCACCTTGGCGCTGGAAACACCATATATTTT
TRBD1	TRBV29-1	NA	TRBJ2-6	CSVTGGTGGSSGANVLTF	TGCAGCGTTACCGGTGGGACAGGAGGGAGCTCTGGGGCCAACGTCCTGACTTTC
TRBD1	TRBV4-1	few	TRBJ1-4	CASSQEGRDRSNEKLFF	TGCGCCAGCAGCCAAGAGGGAAGGGACAGAAGTAATGAAAAACTGTTTTTT
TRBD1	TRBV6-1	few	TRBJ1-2	CATWTGGSNGYTF	TGTGCCACCTGGACAGGGGGGAGTAATGGCTACACCTTC
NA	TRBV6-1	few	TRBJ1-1	CASSKSREGTEAFF	TGTGCCAGCAGTAAATCCAGGGAGGGAACTGAAGCTTTCTTT
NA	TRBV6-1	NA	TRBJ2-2	CATRARTGELFF	TGTGCGACCCGGGCCCGCACCGGGGAGCTGTTTTTT